Given below is one T cell receptor (beta chain) in context. This specimen comes from a study of blood T cell repertoires in COVID-19. Source study methods: Using reference gene primer amplification, nucleated cell counts were estimated. Produced via immunoSEQ multiplex PCR; TCRdb's table is partial and in-frame only. V, J and clone size derive from that table, while D and trimming were established from the DNA sequence. The sample has around 200,000 clones, around nine tenths seen once; the top ten hold under 2%. Looked up from germline, CDR1 is SGHTA and CDR2 is FQGNSA. Trimming took 5 bases from V and 0 from J; bases not matched to a gene: 9. CDR3 length: 16 residues.

This chain links TRBV7-2 with TRBJ2-7; TRBD2 aligns across 8 bases. Sequenced sample: peripheral blood. The TCR comes from a young man with active or convalescent COVID-19. CDR3 region: CASSRGTSAYSYEQYF. For the CDR3, the DNA is TGTGCCAGCAGCCGCGGGACTAGTGCCTACTCCTACGAGCAGTACTTC.